Sequencing of this T cell receptor (beta chain) was carried out in a study of blood T cells in healthy people across ages. Per germline, CDR1 MGHRA and CDR2 YSYEKL. The CDR3 covers 12 residues. Study-level points and caveats: Significant beta diversity loss was already apparent by age roughly 38, declining roughly linearly. The study regarded diversity estimates from one million T cells as underestimates.

About this clonotype: Its target is not known. At one of its ends the junction is not consistent with the germline gene, which may arise from a read error.

It was with a sample-barcoded 5' primer and a J-beta primer mix that a second PCR of about 6 to 11 cycles was run. TCRdb reanalysed the 5' RACE reads using MiXCR and keeps one entry per CDR3 protein. Of over 1,500,000 distinct CDR3 sequences in the sample, about two fifths were seen once. The receptor was derived from a human donor in good health. The sample comprised blood. The rearrangement links TRBV4-1 to TRBJ2-3, with D uncertain. CDR3 nucleotides: TGCGCCAGCAGCCAAGATCAAGATACACAGTATTTT. Amino acids: CASSQDQDTQYF.